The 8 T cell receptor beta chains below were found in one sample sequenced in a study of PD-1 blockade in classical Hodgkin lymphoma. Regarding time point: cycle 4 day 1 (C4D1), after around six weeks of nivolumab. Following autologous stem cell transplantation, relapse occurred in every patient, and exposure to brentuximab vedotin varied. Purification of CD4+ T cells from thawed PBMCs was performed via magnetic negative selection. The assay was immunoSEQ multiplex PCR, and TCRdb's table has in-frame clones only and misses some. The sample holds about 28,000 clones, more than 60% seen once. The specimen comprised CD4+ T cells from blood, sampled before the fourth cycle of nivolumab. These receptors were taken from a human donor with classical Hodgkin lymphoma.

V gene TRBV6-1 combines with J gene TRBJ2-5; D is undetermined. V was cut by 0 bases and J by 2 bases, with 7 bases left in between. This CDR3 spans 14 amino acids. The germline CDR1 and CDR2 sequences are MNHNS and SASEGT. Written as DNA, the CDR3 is TGTGCCAGCAGTGAAGCTTCACGACAAGAGACCCAGTACTTC. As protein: CASSEASRQETQYF.

CDR3 coding DNA: TGTGCCAGCAGCGTAGATGGGCTAGCGGACTACGAGCAGTACTTC. As protein: CASSVDGLADYEQYF. The V gene is TRBV9, the J gene TRBJ2-7; 7 positions match TRBD2. Germline CDR1 and CDR2: SGDLS and YYNGEE. Trimming cost V 0 bases and J 3 bases; bases outside gene matches: 6. The CDR3 length is 15 residues.

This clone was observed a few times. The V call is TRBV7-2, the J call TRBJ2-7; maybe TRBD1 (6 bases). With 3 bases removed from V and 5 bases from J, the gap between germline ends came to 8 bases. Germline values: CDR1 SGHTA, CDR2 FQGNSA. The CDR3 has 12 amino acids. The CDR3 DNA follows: TGTGCCAGCAGCTTGAACAGGGACGAGCAGTACTTC. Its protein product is CASSLNRDEQYF. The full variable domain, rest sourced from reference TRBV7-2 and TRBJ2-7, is GAGVSQSPSNKVTEKGKDVELRCDPISGHTALYWYRQSLGQGLEFLIYFQGNSAPDKSGLPSDRFSAERTGGSVSTLTIQRTQQEDSAVYLCASSLNRDEQYFGPGTRLTVT.

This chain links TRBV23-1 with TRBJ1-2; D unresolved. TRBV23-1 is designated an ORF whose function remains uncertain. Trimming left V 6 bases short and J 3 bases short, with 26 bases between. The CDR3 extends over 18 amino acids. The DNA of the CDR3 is TGCGCCAGCAGCTTGCCCCCCCCACAAGTTATCAAGCACTATGGCTACACCTTC. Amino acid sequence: CASSLPPPQVIKHYGYTF.

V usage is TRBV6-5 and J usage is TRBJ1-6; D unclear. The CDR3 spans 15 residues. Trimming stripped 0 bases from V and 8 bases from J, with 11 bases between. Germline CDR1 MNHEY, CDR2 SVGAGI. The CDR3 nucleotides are TGTGCCAGCAGTTACTCTGGGCAGTCCGATTCACCCCTCCACTTT. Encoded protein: CASSYSGQSDSPLHF.

This chain's CDR3 is CAITAVTGRGGYTF. DNA for the CDR3: TGTGCCATCACGGCAGTAACAGGGCGAGGAGGCTACACCTTC. The chain is built from TRBV10-3 and TRBJ1-2; D is possibly TRBD1 (6 bases). CDR1 ENHRY and CDR2 SYGVKD come from the germline V gene. V was clipped by 7 bases and J by 8 bases, with 20 bases between them. The CDR3 loop spans 14 amino acids.

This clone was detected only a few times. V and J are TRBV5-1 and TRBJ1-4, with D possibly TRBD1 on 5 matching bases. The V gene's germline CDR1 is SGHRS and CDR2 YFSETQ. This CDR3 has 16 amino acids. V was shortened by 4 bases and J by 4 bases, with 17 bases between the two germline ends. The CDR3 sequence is CASSPGLPVHNEKLFF. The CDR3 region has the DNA TGCGCCAGCAGCCCGGGACTTCCCGTTCATAATGAAAAACTGTTTTTT.

The CDR3: CASSSLEGAGNTIYF. The CDR3 DNA follows: TGTGCCAGCAGTTCTTTGGAGGGCGCAGGAAACACCATATATTTT. The genes are TRBV6-5 and TRBJ1-3; D is unclear. Trimming took 4 bases from V and 4 from J, leaving 14 bases between them. The germline V gene encodes CDR1 MNHEY and CDR2 SVGAGI. The CDR3 contains 15 residues.